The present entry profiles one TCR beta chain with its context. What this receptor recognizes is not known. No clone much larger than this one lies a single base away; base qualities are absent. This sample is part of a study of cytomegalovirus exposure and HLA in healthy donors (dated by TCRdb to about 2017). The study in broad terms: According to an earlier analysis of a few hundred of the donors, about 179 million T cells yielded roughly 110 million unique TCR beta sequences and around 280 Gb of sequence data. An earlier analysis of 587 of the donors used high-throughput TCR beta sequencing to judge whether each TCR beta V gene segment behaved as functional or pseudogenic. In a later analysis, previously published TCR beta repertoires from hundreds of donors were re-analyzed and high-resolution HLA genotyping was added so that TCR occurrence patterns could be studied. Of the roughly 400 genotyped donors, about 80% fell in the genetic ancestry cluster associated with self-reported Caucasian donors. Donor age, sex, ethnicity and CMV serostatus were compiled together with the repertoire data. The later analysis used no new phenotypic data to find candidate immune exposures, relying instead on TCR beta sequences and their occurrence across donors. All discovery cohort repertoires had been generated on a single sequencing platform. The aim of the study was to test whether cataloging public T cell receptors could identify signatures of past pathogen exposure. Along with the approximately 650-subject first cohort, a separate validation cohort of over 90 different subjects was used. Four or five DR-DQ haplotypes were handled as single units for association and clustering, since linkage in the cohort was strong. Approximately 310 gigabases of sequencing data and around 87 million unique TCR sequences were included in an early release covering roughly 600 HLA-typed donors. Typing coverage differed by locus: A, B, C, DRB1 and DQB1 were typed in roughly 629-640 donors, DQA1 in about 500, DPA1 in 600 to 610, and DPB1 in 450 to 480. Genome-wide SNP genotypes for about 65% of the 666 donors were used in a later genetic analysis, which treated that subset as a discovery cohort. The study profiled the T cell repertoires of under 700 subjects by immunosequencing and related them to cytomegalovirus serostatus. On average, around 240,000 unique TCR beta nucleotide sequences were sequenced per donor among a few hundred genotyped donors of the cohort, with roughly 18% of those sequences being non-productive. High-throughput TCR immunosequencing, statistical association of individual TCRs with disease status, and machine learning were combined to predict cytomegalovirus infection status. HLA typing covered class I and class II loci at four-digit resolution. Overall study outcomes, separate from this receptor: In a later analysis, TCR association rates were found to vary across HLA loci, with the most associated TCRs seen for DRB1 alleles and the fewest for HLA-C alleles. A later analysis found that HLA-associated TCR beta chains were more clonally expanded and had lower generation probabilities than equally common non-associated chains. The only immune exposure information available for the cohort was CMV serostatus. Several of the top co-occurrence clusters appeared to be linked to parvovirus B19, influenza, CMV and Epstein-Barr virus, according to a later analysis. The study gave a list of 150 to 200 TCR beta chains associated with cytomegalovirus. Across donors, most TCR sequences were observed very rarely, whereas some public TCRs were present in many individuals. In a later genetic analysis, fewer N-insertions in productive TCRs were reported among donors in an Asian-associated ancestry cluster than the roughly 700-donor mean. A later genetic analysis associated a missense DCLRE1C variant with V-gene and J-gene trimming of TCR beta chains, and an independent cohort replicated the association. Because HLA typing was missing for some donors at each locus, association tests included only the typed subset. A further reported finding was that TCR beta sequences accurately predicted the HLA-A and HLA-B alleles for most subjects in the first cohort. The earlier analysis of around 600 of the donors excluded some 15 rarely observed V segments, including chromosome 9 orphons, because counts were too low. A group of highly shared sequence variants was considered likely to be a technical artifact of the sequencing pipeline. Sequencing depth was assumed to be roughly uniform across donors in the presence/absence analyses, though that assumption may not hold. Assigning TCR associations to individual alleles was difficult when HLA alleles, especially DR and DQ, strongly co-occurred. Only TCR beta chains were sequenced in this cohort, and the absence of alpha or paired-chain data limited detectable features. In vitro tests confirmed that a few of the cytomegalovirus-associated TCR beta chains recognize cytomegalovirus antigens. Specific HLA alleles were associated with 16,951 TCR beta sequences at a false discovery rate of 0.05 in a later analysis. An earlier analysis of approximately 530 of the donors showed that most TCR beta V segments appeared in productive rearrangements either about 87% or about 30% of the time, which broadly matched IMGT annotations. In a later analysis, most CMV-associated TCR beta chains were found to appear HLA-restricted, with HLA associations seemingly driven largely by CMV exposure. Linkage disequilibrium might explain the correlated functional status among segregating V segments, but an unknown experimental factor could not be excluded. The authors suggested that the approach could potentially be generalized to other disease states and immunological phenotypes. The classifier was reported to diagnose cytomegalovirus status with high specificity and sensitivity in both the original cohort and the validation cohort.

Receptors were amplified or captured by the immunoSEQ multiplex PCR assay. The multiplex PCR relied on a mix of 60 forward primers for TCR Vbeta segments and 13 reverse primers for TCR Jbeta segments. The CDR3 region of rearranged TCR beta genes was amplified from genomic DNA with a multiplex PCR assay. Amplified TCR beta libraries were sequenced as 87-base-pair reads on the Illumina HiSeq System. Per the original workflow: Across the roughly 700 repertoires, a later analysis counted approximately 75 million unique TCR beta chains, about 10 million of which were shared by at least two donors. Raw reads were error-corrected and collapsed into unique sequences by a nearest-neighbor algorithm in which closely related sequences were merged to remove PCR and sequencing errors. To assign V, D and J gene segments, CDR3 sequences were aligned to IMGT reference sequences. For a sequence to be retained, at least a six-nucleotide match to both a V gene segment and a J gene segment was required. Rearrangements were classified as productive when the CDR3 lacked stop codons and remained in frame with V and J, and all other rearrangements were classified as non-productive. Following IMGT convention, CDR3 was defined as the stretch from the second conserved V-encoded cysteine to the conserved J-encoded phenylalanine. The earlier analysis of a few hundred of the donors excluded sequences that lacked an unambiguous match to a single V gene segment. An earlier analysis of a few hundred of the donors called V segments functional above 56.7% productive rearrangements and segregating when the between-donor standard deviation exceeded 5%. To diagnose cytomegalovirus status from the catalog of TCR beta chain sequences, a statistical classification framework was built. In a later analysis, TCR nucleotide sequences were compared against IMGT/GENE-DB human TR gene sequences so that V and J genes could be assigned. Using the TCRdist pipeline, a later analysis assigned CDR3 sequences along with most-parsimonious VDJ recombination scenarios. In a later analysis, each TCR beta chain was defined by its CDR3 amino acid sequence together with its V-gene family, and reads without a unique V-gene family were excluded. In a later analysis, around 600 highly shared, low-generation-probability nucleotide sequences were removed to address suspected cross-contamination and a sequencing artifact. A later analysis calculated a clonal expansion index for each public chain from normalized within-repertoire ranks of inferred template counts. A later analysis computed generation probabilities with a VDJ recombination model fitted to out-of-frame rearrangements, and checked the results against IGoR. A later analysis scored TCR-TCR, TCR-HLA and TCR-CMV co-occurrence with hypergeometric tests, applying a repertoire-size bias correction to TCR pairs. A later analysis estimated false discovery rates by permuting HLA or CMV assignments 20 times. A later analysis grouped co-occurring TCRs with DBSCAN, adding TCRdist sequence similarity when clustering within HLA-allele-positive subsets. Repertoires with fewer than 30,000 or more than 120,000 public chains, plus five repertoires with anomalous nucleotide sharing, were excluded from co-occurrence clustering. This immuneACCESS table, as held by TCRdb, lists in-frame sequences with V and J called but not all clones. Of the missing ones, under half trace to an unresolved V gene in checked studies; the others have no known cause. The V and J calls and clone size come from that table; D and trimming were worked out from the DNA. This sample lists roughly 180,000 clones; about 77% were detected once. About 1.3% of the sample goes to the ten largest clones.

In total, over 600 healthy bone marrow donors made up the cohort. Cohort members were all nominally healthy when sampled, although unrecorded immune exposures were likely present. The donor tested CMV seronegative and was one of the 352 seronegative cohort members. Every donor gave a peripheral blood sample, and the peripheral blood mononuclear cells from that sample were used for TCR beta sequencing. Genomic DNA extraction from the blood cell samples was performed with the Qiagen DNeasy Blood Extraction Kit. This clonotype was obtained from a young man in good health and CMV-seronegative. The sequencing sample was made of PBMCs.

The DNA reads TGTGCCAGTAGAAACAGCGGGGGGGCCGGGGAGACCCAGTACTTC. This gives the protein CASRNSGGAGETQYF. The rearranged segments are TRBV28 and TRBJ2-5; 10 central nucleotides agree with TRBD2. V is pruned by 9 bases and J by 5 bases, leaving 12 bases of the junction without a gene match. The CDR3 holds 15 amino acids from the cysteine to the phenylalanine. Kept here is only the CDR3 DNA, which spans 45 bases and is read in frame from base 1. CDR1 and CDR2 were assigned from the germline V gene as MDHEN and SYDVKM.